This TCR beta chain stems from a study of human T cells and chemical hapten exposure. The total RNA was obtained from whole blood that was not fractionated. Individual cDNA molecules each carried unique molecular identifiers attached by the library. Using its own MiXCR run on the 5' RACE reads, TCRdb lists one record per CDR3 protein. The sample lists about 81,000 distinct CDR3 sequences; 6.5% to 8.5% were seen once. Germline V CDR1 and CDR2: SGHVS, FNYEAQ. The CDR3 length is 14 residues. With V trimmed by 1 base and J by 4 bases, 2 bases remained unmatched. This clonotype showed up many times. The V and J genes are TRBV7-6 and TRBJ2-3; 7 nucleotides agree with TRBD2. This TCR came from a male donor in good health. CDR3 protein: CASSLVRGADTQYF. The CDR3 nucleotides read TGTGCCAGCAGCTTAGTCCGGGGGGCAGATACGCAGTATTTT.